These T cell receptor beta chains were read from a single sample in a study of blood T cell repertoires in COVID-19. Method: immunoSEQ multiplex PCR; TCRdb's copy keeps in-frame clones and lacks some. The sample includes roughly 300,000 clones, roughly 90% seen only once; the top ten take 2% to 2.5%. The sequenced sample was PBMCs or T cells enriched from blood (not recorded which). The source of these receptors is a middle-aged woman with acute COVID-19. Both conserved end residues are trimmed from each CDR3. A D gene is named only where the DNA matches it firmly.

NA,TRBJ2-7,TRBV7-2,ASSLEFSSYEQY
NA,TRBJ2-7,TRBV18,ASSPGRESYEQY
NA,TRBJ2-3,TRBV7-2,ASSSGAGDTQY
NA,TRBJ2-1,TRBV7-2,ASSRRSTSEQF
TRBD1,TRBJ1-2,TRBV4-1,ASSLRQGAAYGYT
TRBD2,TRBJ2-3,TRBV5-6,ASSPVRGVRTDTQY
TRBD1,TRBJ2-7,TRBV18,ASSPPGTGSYYEQY
TRBD2,TRBJ2-1,TRBV4-1,ASSQERLAGDNEQF
TRBD1,TRBJ2-5,TRBV9,ASSSRTGGETQY
TRBD2,TRBJ2-1,TRBV4-3,ASSQGDSGRAYNEQF
NA,TRBJ1-2,TRBV13,ASSFPLRNYGYT
NA,TRBJ1-6,TRBV4-2,ASSQDGDRRNSPLH
TRBD2,TRBJ2-7,TRBV2,ASRRTSGRGIAYEQY
TRBD2,TRBJ2-1,TRBV18,ASSLPTSPPVGEQF
NA,TRBJ1-6,TRBV7-3,ASSRNGPNSPLH
TRBD1,TRBJ1-1,TRBV28,ASSPDRGLLAEAF
NA,TRBJ1-1,TRBV7-2,ASSLRQLNTEAF
NA,TRBJ1-2,TRBV21-1,ASSNLRDRGYGYT
TRBD2,TRBJ2-7,TRBV24-1,ATSDPNRGGTYEQY
NA,TRBJ2-7,TRBV12-3/TRBV12-4,ASSYGQNYEQY
NA,TRBJ2-1,TRBV30,VLVISYNEQF
NA,TRBJ1-2,TRBV20-1,SASHRLDYGYT